These 25 T cell receptor beta chains were all obtained from the same sample, sequenced in a study of T-cell memory formation after mild COVID-19. TCRdb processed the 5' RACE reads anew with MiXCR; each CDR3 protein has one entry. The table records 350,000 to 500,000 distinct CDR3 sequences, about 22% of them present only once. Sequencing was done on a sample of PBMCs or a T cell subset sorted from them (not recorded which). The receptors originated from an adult woman who had mild COVID-19 (a few samples of this study predate the infection). Cell type and time point are not known.

The V gene is TRBV19, the J gene TRBJ1-1; D gene unclear. The CDR3 has 13 residues. The V and J ends lost 4 bases and 4 bases respectively, with 10 bases between them. In germline, CDR1 is LNHDA, CDR2 SQIVND (reference sequence). DNA for the CDR3: TGTGCCAGTAGTACCAACCTCCTCACTGAAGCTTTCTTT. Translating it yields CASSTNLLTEAFF.

This clonotype came up a few times. V and J are TRBV20-1 and TRBJ2-3; TRBD2 might be the D (5 bases). The CDR3 runs to 13 residues. CDR1 DFQATT and CDR2 SNEGSKA come from the germline V gene (reference sequence). Trimming removed 6 bases at V and 0 bases at J, with 10 bases between. The CDR3 DNA sequence: TGCAGTGCCCCATGGACTAGCACAGATACGCAGTATTTT. Its translation is CSAPWTSTDTQYF.

This chain connects TRBV11-2 to TRBJ2-7; 8 positions match TRBD2. The V gene end was trimmed by 5 bases and the J gene end by 2 bases; junction bases not matched to a gene: 17. The germline gives CDR1 SGHAT, CDR2 FQNNGV. The CDR3 has 18 amino acids. CDR3 sequence: CASSPGLAGGSQPYEQYF. CDR3 nucleotide sequence: TGTGCCAGCAGCCCAGGGCTGGCGGGAGGCTCCCAACCCTACGAGCAGTACTTC.

The chain combines TRBV6-6 with TRBJ2-7; D possibly corresponds to TRBD2 (5 bases). V gave up 7 bases and J gave up 1 base, with 11 bases separating them. CDR1 is MNHNY, CDR2 SVGAGI, per germline (reference sequence). The CDR3 is 13 residues long. The CDR3 DNA follows: TGTGCCAGCATGGGAGAGGTATCCTACGAGCAGTACTTC. This gives the protein CASMGEVSYEQYF.

Only a few counts were recorded for this clonotype. The rearrangement joins TRBV27 to TRBJ2-3; D is perhaps TRBD2 (5 bases). Deletions cut 6 bases from V and 3 bases from J, with 16 bases between. The CDR3 has 15 residues. Germline CDR1 MNHEY, CDR2 SMNVEV (reference sequence). CDR3 DNA sequence: TGTGCCAGCAGGCACACCCGGGGATCGACAGATACGCAGTATTTT. It encodes CASRHTRGSTDTQYF.

The CDR3 DNA is TGTGCCAGCAGTTACTCCCGCAGGGGAAGAACTGAAGCTTTCTTT. Translation: CASSYSRRGRTEAFF. This chain links TRBV6-5 with TRBJ1-1; maybe TRBD1 (6 bases). V was trimmed by 0 bases and J by 5 bases, leaving 13 bases between them. This CDR3 has 15 residues. Germline V gives CDR1 MNHEY, CDR2 SVGAGI.

This clonotype was recorded a few times. This chain uses TRBV20-1 with TRBJ1-2; 7 bases are shared with TRBD1. Germline values: CDR1 DFQATT, CDR2 SNEGSKA (reference sequence). The CDR3 runs to 12 residues. V lost 2 bases to trimming and J lost 7 bases; unmatched junction nucleotides: 4. CDR3 nucleotide sequence: TGCAGTGCTAGACGACAGGGCGGTGGCTACACCTTC. It yields the protein CSARRQGGGYTF.

This clonotype turned up a few times. The chain employs TRBV12-3 or TRBV12-4 and TRBJ2-1; TRBD2 is a possible D gene (5 bases). The CDR3 is 15 amino acids. The germline V and J ends were trimmed by 2 bases and 3 bases, with 11 bases remaining between them. CDR3 coding DNA: TGTGCCAGCAGTTTAAGTAGCGTAGGCTACAATGAGCAGTTCTTC. Protein sequence: CASSLSSVGYNEQFF.

The J gene is TRBJ2-1, the V gene TRBV12-5, with 7 bases that match TRBD2. CDR3 length: 16 amino acids. Trimming removed 1 base from V and 8 bases from J; junction bases left unmatched: 11. Germline CDR1 and CDR2: LGHNT and FRNRAP. CDR3 sequence (DNA): TGTGCTAGTGGTTTGGGCTGGGTGACTAGCCCGGATGAGCAGTTCTTC. Its translation: CASGLGWVTSPDEQFF.

The V call is TRBV7-2, the J call TRBJ2-7, with TRBD2 matching over 7 bases. After removal of 8 bases from V and 7 bases from J, the junction contained 11 bases not matched to a gene. The CDR3 has 13 residues. Per germline, CDR1 SGHTA and CDR2 FQGNSA. The chain's CDR3 is CASRGGGTLEQYF. DNA for the CDR3: TGTGCCAGCCGTGGGGGGGGAACCTTGGAGCAGTACTTC.

The chain combines TRBV20-1 with TRBJ2-3; TRBD2 agrees at 10 bases. The junction had 8 bases not matched to a gene; V was cut back by 6 bases and J by 2 bases. This CDR3 comprises 15 residues. Germline values: CDR1 DFQATT, CDR2 SNEGSKA (reference sequence). In nucleotides, the CDR3 is TGCAGTGCGCATACCGGGACTAGCGACACAGATACGCAGTATTTT. Translating it yields CSAHTGTSDTDTQYF.

A single count supports this clonotype. The chain carries TRBV12-3 or TRBV12-4 and TRBJ2-7; 7 bases are shared with TRBD1. The CDR3 length is 14 residues. Trimming at V came to 4 bases and at J to 4 bases, leaving 7 bases not matched to a gene. The CDR3 loop reads CASSSQGMGYEQYF. The DNA of the CDR3 is TGTGCCAGCAGTTCACAGGGGATGGGGTACGAGCAGTACTTC.

CDR3 sequence: CASSPYRATNEKLFF. Written as DNA, the CDR3 is TGTGCCAGCAGTCCCTACCGGGCGACTAATGAAAAACTGTTTTTT. V gene TRBV12-3 or TRBV12-4 combines with J gene TRBJ1-4; D gene unclear. The CDR3 runs 15 residues. V lost 5 bases, J lost 2 bases, and 12 bases lay in between.

This clonotype is judged medium-sized. The junction shows a germline mismatch at one end, possibly a read error. The chain couples TRBV7-2 to TRBJ2-1; 8 nucleotides align to TRBD2. This CDR3 has 15 residues. Germline V gene lookup returns CDR1 SGHTA and CDR2 FQGNSA. The CDR3, as DNA: TGCGCCAGCAGCTTGAGCGGGAGCTCCTACAATGAGCAGTTCTTC. As protein: CASSLSGSSYNEQFF.

The J gene is TRBJ1-5, the V gene TRBV20-1, with D perhaps TRBD1 (5 bases). With 1 base removed from V and 0 bases from J, the gap between germline ends came to 13 bases. The germline V gene has CDR1 DFQATT and CDR2 SNEGSKA (reference sequence). The CDR3 has 16 amino acids. The CDR3 DNA is TGCAGTGCTAGAGGTAGGGGCAGCTATAGCAATCAGCCCCAGCATTTT. Its translation is CSARGRGSYSNQPQHF.

The sample holds a few counts of this clonotype. The V gene is TRBV28, the J gene TRBJ2-2; possibly TRBD1 or TRBD2 for D (5 bases each). The CDR3 sequence is 14 residues long. Germline CDR1 is MDHEN and CDR2 is SYDVKM. V was trimmed by 3 bases and J by 6 bases, leaving 11 bases between them. CDR3 sequence (DNA): TGTGCCAGCAGTTTCGGGGCTGGGGCCGGGGAGCTGTTTTTT. It yields the protein CASSFGAGAGELFF.

V is TRBV6-6 and J is TRBJ2-6, with D maybe TRBD1 (6 bases). The CDR3 consists of 16 residues. Trimming removed 7 bases at V and 2 bases at J, with 15 bases between. CDR1 and CDR2 (germline): MNHNY, SVGAGI (reference sequence). The CDR3 is CASNPRQATGANVLTF. CDR3 in DNA: TGTGCCAGCAACCCCCGACAGGCAACTGGGGCCAACGTCCTGACTTTC.

V gene TRBV25-1 combines with J gene TRBJ2-7; D gene uncertain. The CDR3 is 12 amino acids. CDR1 and CDR2 from the germline V gene are MGHDK and SYGVNS. Trimming stripped 7 bases from V and 2 bases from J, with 9 bases between. The CDR3 nucleotides read TGTGCCAGCACGGCTTCTACCTACGAGCAGTACTTC. This gives the protein CASTASTYEQYF.

A few counts support this clonotype. The chain employs TRBV7-3 and TRBJ2-6, with D possibly matching TRBD2 (6 bases). The V end was cut by 5 bases, the J end by 2 bases, with 13 bases between. The length of the CDR3 is 16 residues. Germline assignment: CDR1 SGHTA and CDR2 FQGTGA. This CDR3 reads CASSPGGATGANVLTF. The CDR3 DNA reads TGTGCCAGCAGCCCCGGAGGGGCGACTGGGGCCAACGTCCTGACTTTC.

This clonotype was observed a handful of times. The chain combines TRBV7-7 with TRBJ2-1; 10 bases match TRBD2. The CDR3 loop spans 13 amino acids. The V segment lost 1 base and the J segment 10 bases; nucleotides outside the gene matches: 1. The germline V gene has CDR1 SSHAT and CDR2 FNYEAQ (reference sequence). This CDR3 is CASSLERGGEQFF. Here the CDR3 DNA reads TGTGCCAGCAGCTTAGAGCGGGGGGGCGAGCAGTTCTTC.

The V call is TRBV21-1, the J call TRBJ2-3; the listed D gene, TRBD1, was not tested against the DNA. TRBV21-1 is annotated as a pseudogene. The CDR3 is made up of 15 amino acids. Here the CDR3 reads CASSKPPARTDTQYF. The CDR3 nucleotides read TGTGCCAGCAGCAAACCCCCAGCCAGGACAGATACGCAGTATTTT.

The sample holds a few counts of this clonotype. This chain joins TRBV5-1 and TRBJ2-3; D assignment may be TRBD1 or TRBD2 (5 bases each). Germline V gene lookup returns CDR1 SGHRS and CDR2 YFSETQ. V was trimmed by 4 bases and J by 1 base, leaving 13 bases between them. This CDR3 contains 15 residues. DNA for the CDR3: TGCGCCAGCAGCCCAGGACAAGCGGGCACAGATACGCAGTATTTT. Translation: CASSPGQAGTDTQYF.

In its sample, this clonotype was seen a few times. V gene TRBV12-3 or TRBV12-4 combines with J gene TRBJ1-2; perhaps TRBD1 as D (5 bases). V lost 6 bases and J 7 bases, leaving 15 bases between the germline ends. The CDR3 spans 13 residues. CDR3 residues: CASSRGGVGGYTF. The CDR3 coding sequence is TGTGCCAGCAGCCGTGGGGGAGTGGGTGGCTACACCTTC.

In this sample, this clonotype turned up many times. This rearrangement joins TRBV7-9 to TRBJ2-7; D uncertain. V was clipped by 2 bases and J by 3 bases, with 14 bases between them. The germline gives CDR1 SEHNR, CDR2 FQNEAQ (reference sequence). CDR3 length equals 15 residues. The CDR3: CASSLLVVENYEQYF. The CDR3 nucleotides read TGTGCCAGCAGCTTATTGGTGGTTGAAAACTACGAGCAGTACTTC.

This chain joins TRBV7-3 and TRBJ2-1, with TRBD1 matching over 8 bases. V lost 0 bases, J lost 7 bases, and 8 bases stayed unmatched. This CDR3 region has 16 residues. Germline CDR1 SGHTA, CDR2 FQGTGA. CDR3 sequence: CASSLTDTGGRNEQFF. The CDR3 bases are TGTGCCAGCAGCTTAACAGACACAGGGGGGAGGAATGAGCAGTTCTTC.